These 14 T cell receptor beta chains were sequenced from one sample in a study of T cell responses to AZD1222 COVID-19 vaccine. The method was immunoSEQ multiplex PCR; TCRdb's version includes in-frame clones alone and lacks a portion of them. The table records roughly 56,000 clones, 80% to 90% of them present only once. Sequences were derived from peripheral blood, sampled on day 0 of AZD1222 vaccination. These TCRs come from an adult in good health.

This chain connects TRBV5-1 to TRBJ1-2; 7 positions agree with TRBD1. CDR3 length equals 15 residues. Germline trimming cut 6 bases from V and 0 bases from J; bases unmatched to any gene: 8. The germline gives CDR1 SGHRS, CDR2 YFSETQ. CDR3 DNA sequence: TGCGCCAGCACAACCGCCCAGGGGGCTAACTATGGCTACACCTTC. The encoded protein is CASTTAQGANYGYTF.

In this sample, this clone turned up a few times. The chain is built from TRBV3-1 (or the pseudogene TRBV3-2) and TRBJ1-2; D remains ambiguous. Trimming cost V 5 bases and J 6 bases, with 10 bases left between them. Germline V CDR1 and CDR2: LGHDT, YNNKEL (reference sequence). The CDR3 covers 12 residues. The CDR3 sequence: CASSFGVHGYTF. The CDR3 nucleotides read TGTGCCAGCAGCTTCGGGGTTCATGGCTACACCTTC.

The V and J genes are TRBV5-1 and TRBJ1-2, with TRBD1 matching 8 bases. CDR3 size: 13 residues. Germline CDR1 reads SGHRS; CDR2 reads YFSETQ. V lost 7 bases and J lost 5; bases outside the gene matches: 7. DNA of the CDR3: TGCGCCAGCGGGGGGACAGGAGGTTATGGCTACACCTTC. Translating gives CASGGTGGYGYTF.

This chain joins TRBV5-8 and TRBJ2-7, with TRBD2 as a possible D gene (6 bases). Trimming took 6 bases from V and 0 from J, leaving 10 bases between them. There are 13 residues in the CDR3. In germline, CDR1 is SGHTS, CDR2 YDEGEE. CDR3 DNA: TGTGCCAGCAAAGGAGGGTCCTCCTACGAGCAGTACTTC. Amino acids: CASKGGSSYEQYF.

The genes are TRBV2 and TRBJ1-2; D remains ambiguous. From germline, CDR1 is SNHLY and CDR2 FYNNEI. The CDR3 has 14 amino acids. V was shortened by 3 bases and J by 4 bases, with 12 bases between the two germline ends. The CDR3 spells CASSEGGIGYGYTF. CDR3 in DNA: TGTGCCAGCAGTGAGGGTGGGATTGGCTATGGCTACACCTTC.

The V call is TRBV11-1, the J call TRBJ2-5, with D perhaps matching TRBD1 or TRBD2 (5 bases each). CDR3 length equals 16 residues. Trimming removed 5 bases at V and 5 bases at J, with 21 bases between. Per germline, CDR1 SGHAT and CDR2 FQDESV (reference sequence). This chain's CDR3 is CASSAYTRDPWETQYF. CDR3 in DNA: TGTGCCAGCAGCGCCTACACCCGGGACCCGTGGGAGACCCAGTACTTC. Full variable domain (missing parts from reference TRBV11-1 and TRBJ2-5): EAEVAQSPRYKITEKSQAVAFWCDPISGHATLYWYRQILGQGPELLVQFQDESVVDDSQLPKDRFSAERLKGVDSTLKIQPAELGDSAMYLCASSAYTRDPWETQYFGPGTRLLVL.

The CDR3 protein is CASSEGRGGKSYNEQFF. CDR3 coding DNA: TGTGCCAGCAGTGAAGGCCGAGGGGGGAAATCCTACAATGAGCAGTTCTTC. The genes are TRBV6-1 and TRBJ2-1; D is perhaps TRBD1 or TRBD2 (6 bases each). V lost 1 base and J 1 base, leaving 14 bases between the germline ends. This CDR3 comprises 17 residues. Germline V gene lookup returns CDR1 MNHNS and CDR2 SASEGT.

V and J are TRBV3-1 (or the pseudogene TRBV3-2) and TRBJ1-2, with 8 positions matching TRBD1. Germline V gene data show CDR1 as LGHDT and CDR2 as YNNKEL (reference sequence). V was pared by 1 base and J by 6 bases, with 7 bases of the junction left unmatched. The length of the CDR3 is 15 residues. The CDR3 DNA is TGTGCCAGCAGCCAAGTGAACAGGGGGTTCCATGGCTACACCTTC. Protein: CASSQVNRGFHGYTF.

V gene TRBV11-2 combines with J gene TRBJ1-4; tentative D call: TRBD1 (6 bases). Germline CDR1 and CDR2: SGHAT and FQNNGV. This CDR3 has 19 residues. V lost 4 bases, J lost 0 bases, and 21 bases lay in between. The CDR3 region has the DNA TGTGCCAGCAGCTCGACAGGTTTTGGGTTAAGCGCAACTAATGAAAAACTGTTTTTT. It specifies CASSSTGFGLSATNEKLFF.

The CDR3 sequence: CASSQDTGNTGELFF. The CDR3 DNA reads TGTGCCAGCAGCCAAGATACCGGAAACACCGGGGAGCTGTTTTTT. The rearrangement links TRBV3-1 (or the pseudogene TRBV3-2) to TRBJ2-2; D gene ambiguous. Germline V gene data show CDR1 as LGHDT and CDR2 as YNNKEL (reference sequence). The CDR3 spans 15 residues. The ends were cut back, 0 bases at V and 2 bases at J, with 7 bases in the middle.

The CDR3 nucleotides read TGTGCCAGCAGTTACTCTCCGGGACAGGGGTCACCCCTCCACTTT. Translated: CASSYSPGQGSPLHF. This chain joins TRBV6-5 and TRBJ1-6, with 10 bases identical to TRBD1. Germline values: CDR1 MNHEY, CDR2 SVGAGI. The trim removed 0 bases at V and 10 bases at J, leaving 3 bases unmatched. This CDR3 comprises 15 residues.

The chain uses TRBV29-1 and TRBJ2-1, with TRBD2 matching over 11 bases. This CDR3 is 14 amino acids long. Germline values: CDR1 SQVTM, CDR2 ANQGSEA. V shed 2 bases and J 6 bases; nucleotides not matched to a gene: 3. Here the CDR3 reads CSVESSGGPNEQFF. CDR3 in DNA: TGCAGCGTTGAATCTAGCGGGGGGCCCAATGAGCAGTTCTTC.

The chain couples TRBV7-2 to TRBJ2-7; 7 positions match TRBD1. CDR3 length equals 18 residues. V was pared by 4 bases and J by 4 bases, with 19 bases of the junction left unmatched. Germline CDR1 and CDR2: SGHTA and FQGNSA. This CDR3 reads CASSSGPPETGNWYEQYF. CDR3 in DNA: TGTGCCAGCAGCTCGGGGCCGCCGGAGACAGGGAATTGGTACGAGCAGTACTTC.

This clone was recorded a few times. The V gene is TRBV28, the J gene TRBJ2-3; maybe TRBD2 (6 bases). V was clipped by 4 bases and J by 0 bases, with 11 bases between them. This CDR3 has 15 amino acids. Germline assignment: CDR1 MDHEN and CDR2 SYDVKM. The CDR3 loop is CASSSWGESTDTQYF. DNA for the CDR3: TGTGCCAGCAGTTCTTGGGGGGAGAGCACAGATACGCAGTATTTT.